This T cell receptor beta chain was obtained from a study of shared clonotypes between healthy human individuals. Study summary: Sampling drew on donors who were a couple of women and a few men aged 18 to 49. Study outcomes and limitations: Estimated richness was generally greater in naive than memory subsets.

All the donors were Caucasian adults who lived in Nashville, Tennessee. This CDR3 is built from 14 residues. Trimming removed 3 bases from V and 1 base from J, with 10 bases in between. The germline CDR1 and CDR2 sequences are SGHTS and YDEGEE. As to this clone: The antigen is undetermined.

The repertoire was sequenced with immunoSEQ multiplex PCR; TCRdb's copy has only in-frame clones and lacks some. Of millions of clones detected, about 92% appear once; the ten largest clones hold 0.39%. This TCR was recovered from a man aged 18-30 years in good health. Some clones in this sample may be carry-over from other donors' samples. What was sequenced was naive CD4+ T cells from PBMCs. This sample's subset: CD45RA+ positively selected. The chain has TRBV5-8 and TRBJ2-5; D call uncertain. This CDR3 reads CASSSDGTQETQYF. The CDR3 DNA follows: TGTGCCAGCAGCTCGGACGGCACCCAAGAGACCCAGTACTTC.